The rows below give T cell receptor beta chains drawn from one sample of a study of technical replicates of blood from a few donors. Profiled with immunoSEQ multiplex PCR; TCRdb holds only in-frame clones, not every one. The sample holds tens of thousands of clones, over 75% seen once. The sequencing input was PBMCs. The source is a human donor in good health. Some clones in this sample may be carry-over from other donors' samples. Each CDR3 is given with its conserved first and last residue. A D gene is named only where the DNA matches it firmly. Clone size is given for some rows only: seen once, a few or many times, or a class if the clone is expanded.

CDR3 protein: CASSDAQETYEQYF
CDR3 DNA: TGTGCCAGCAGCGACGCACAGGAGACCTACGAGCAGTACTTC
V gene: TRBV7-9
D gene: -
clone size: once
J gene: TRBJ2-7

CDR3 protein: CASSQRQGAGGPGELFF
CDR3 DNA: TGTGCCAGCAGCCAACGACAGGGAGCGGGGGGGCCCGGGGAGCTGTTTTTT
V gene: TRBV4-2
D gene: TRBD2
clone size: -
J gene: TRBJ2-2

CDR3 protein: CASSPRSNTGELFF
CDR3 DNA: TGTGCCAGCAGCCCCCGAAGCAACACCGGGGAGCTGTTTTTT
V gene: TRBV5-4
D gene: -
clone size: -
J gene: TRBJ2-2

CDR3 protein: CASSLVYRASYNEQFF
CDR3 DNA: TGCGCCAGCAGCTTGGTATACAGGGCATCCTACAATGAGCAGTTCTTC
V gene: TRBV5-1
D gene: -
clone size: -
J gene: TRBJ2-1

CDR3 protein: CASRIRTGNIRNEQFF
CDR3 DNA: TGTGCCAGCAGGATCAGGACAGGGAATATTCGCAATGAGCAGTTCTTC
V gene: TRBV2
D gene: TRBD1
clone size: -
J gene: TRBJ2-1

CDR3 protein: CASSRGQLGYTF
CDR3 DNA: TGTGCCAGTAGTAGAGGACAGTTGGGCTACACCTTC
V gene: TRBV19
D gene: -
clone size: -
J gene: TRBJ1-2

CDR3 protein: CASSDLNSPLHF
CDR3 DNA: TGTGCCAGCAGTGACCTTAATTCACCCCTCCACTTT
V gene: TRBV2
D gene: -
clone size: few
J gene: TRBJ1-6

CDR3 protein: CASSRLAGAQYF
CDR3 DNA: TGTGCCAGCAGCAGACTAGCGGGTGCGCAGTATTTT
V gene: TRBV7-2
D gene: TRBD2
clone size: -
J gene: TRBJ2-3

CDR3 protein: CASSLVGGQGLGTPLHF
CDR3 DNA: TGTGCCAGCAGCTTGGTGGGGGGACAGGGATTAGGGACACCCCTCCACTTT
V gene: TRBV5-4
D gene: TRBD1
clone size: -
J gene: TRBJ1-6

CDR3 protein: CASSPTGTYEQYF
CDR3 DNA: TGTGCCAGCTCACCAACGGGAACCTACGAGCAGTACTTC
V gene: TRBV18
D gene: -
clone size: -
J gene: TRBJ2-7

CDR3 protein: CASSQATGVDYGYTF
CDR3 DNA: TGCGCCAGCAGCCAAGCGACAGGGGTGGACTATGGCTACACCTTC
V gene: TRBV4-3
D gene: TRBD1
clone size: -
J gene: TRBJ1-2

CDR3 protein: CASSLYGQGLDGYTF
CDR3 DNA: TGCGCCAGCAGCTTATACGGACAGGGTCTTGATGGCTACACCTTC
V gene: TRBV5-1
D gene: TRBD1
clone size: few
J gene: TRBJ1-2

CDR3 protein: CASSQTTSGGLNEQYF
CDR3 DNA: TGTGCCAGCAGCCAGACCACTAGCGGGGGGCTAAACGAGCAGTACTTC
V gene: TRBV7-9
D gene: TRBD2
clone size: -
J gene: TRBJ2-7

CDR3 protein: CASSQGRGRETQYF
CDR3 DNA: TGCGCCAGCAGCCAAGGCAGGGGAAGGGAGACCCAGTACTTC
V gene: TRBV4-3
D gene: -
clone size: -
J gene: TRBJ2-5

CDR3 protein: CASARWANTIYF
CDR3 DNA: TGTGCCAGCGCCCGGTGGGCGAACACCATATATTTT
V gene: TRBV2
D gene: -
clone size: -
J gene: TRBJ1-3

CDR3 protein: CASRGGVGGYTF
CDR3 DNA: TGTGCCAGCAGAGGGGGGGTTGGTGGCTACACCTTC
V gene: TRBV6-5
D gene: -
clone size: -
J gene: TRBJ1-2

CDR3 protein: CASSLRLSPITGELFF
CDR3 DNA: TGTGCCAGCAGCCTACGACTAAGCCCAATTACCGGGGAGCTGTTTTTT
V gene: TRBV9
D gene: -
clone size: -
J gene: TRBJ2-2

CDR3 protein: CASSQDLAGVSDTQYF
CDR3 DNA: TGCGCCAGCAGCCAAGACCTAGCGGGGGTGTCAGATACGCAGTATTTT
V gene: TRBV4-3
D gene: TRBD2
clone size: -
J gene: TRBJ2-3

CDR3 protein: CASRWGQGGYEQYF
CDR3 DNA: TGTGCCAGCAGATGGGGACAGGGGGGTTACGAGCAGTACTTC
V gene: TRBV5-4
D gene: TRBD1
clone size: -
J gene: TRBJ2-7

CDR3 protein: CATALATQETQYF
CDR3 DNA: TGTGCCACCGCACTAGCGACCCAAGAGACCCAGTACTTC
V gene: TRBV7-9
D gene: TRBD2
clone size: -
J gene: TRBJ2-5

CDR3 protein: CASSSTVNTEAFF
CDR3 DNA: TGTGCCAGCAGCTCGACAGTGAACACTGAAGCTTTCTTT
V gene: TRBV5-4
D gene: -
clone size: -
J gene: TRBJ1-1

CDR3 protein: CASSFGGPGQRATNEKLFF
CDR3 DNA: TGTGCCAGCAGCTTTGGGGGACCGGGACAGAGAGCAACTAATGAAAAACTGTTTTTT
V gene: TRBV7-6
D gene: TRBD1
clone size: -
J gene: TRBJ1-4

CDR3 protein: CASSLVAVGTDTQYF
CDR3 DNA: TGTGCCAGCAGCTTAGTCGCGGTCGGAACAGATACGCAGTATTTT
V gene: TRBV11-2
D gene: -
clone size: -
J gene: TRBJ2-3

CDR3 protein: CASSPLAGGLGTEAFF
CDR3 DNA: TGCGCCAGCAGCCCCCTCGCGGGGGGATTGGGCACTGAAGCTTTCTTT
V gene: TRBV5-1
D gene: -
clone size: -
J gene: TRBJ1-1

CDR3 protein: CATSPQGSLSPLHF
CDR3 DNA: TGTGCCACCTCACCACAGGGTTCGCTCTCACCCCTCCACTTT
V gene: TRBV15
D gene: -
clone size: -
J gene: TRBJ1-6

CDR3 protein: CASIRFVLEPDTQYF
CDR3 DNA: TGTGCCAGCATCAGGTTTGTCTTGGAACCAGATACGCAGTATTTT
V gene: TRBV21-1
D gene: -
clone size: -
J gene: TRBJ2-3

CDR3 protein: CASSPARTGNSGANVLTF
CDR3 DNA: TGTGCCAGCAGCCCAGCCCGGACAGGGAACTCTGGGGCCAACGTCCTGACTTTC
V gene: TRBV7-9
D gene: TRBD1
clone size: -
J gene: TRBJ2-6

CDR3 protein: CASSLGGGSNQPQHF
CDR3 DNA: TGCGCCAGCAGCTTGGGAGGGGGCAGCAATCAGCCCCAGCATTTT
V gene: TRBV5-1
D gene: TRBD1
clone size: -
J gene: TRBJ1-5

CDR3 protein: CASSDRQGGYEQYF
CDR3 DNA: TGTGCCAGCAGCGACCGACAGGGGGGTTACGAGCAGTACTTC
V gene: TRBV7-2
D gene: TRBD1
clone size: -
J gene: TRBJ2-7

CDR3 protein: CASSVGGQALYEQYF
CDR3 DNA: TGTGCCAGCAGCGTAGGGGGCCAGGCCCTTTACGAGCAGTACTTC
V gene: TRBV9
D gene: -
clone size: -
J gene: TRBJ2-7

CDR3 protein: CASSQAGGHYNEQFF
CDR3 DNA: TGTGCCAGCAGTCAAGCGGGAGGGCATTACAATGAGCAGTTCTTC
V gene: TRBV27
D gene: TRBD2
clone size: -
J gene: TRBJ2-1

CDR3 protein: CASSYSMGASGNTIYF
CDR3 DNA: TGTGCCAGCAGTTACTCGATGGGGGCCTCTGGAAACACCATATATTTT
V gene: TRBV6-5
D gene: -
clone size: -
J gene: TRBJ1-3

CDR3 protein: CASSDGTNTGELFF
CDR3 DNA: TGTGCCAGCAGTGACGGGACTAACACCGGGGAGCTGTTTTTT
V gene: TRBV6-4
D gene: -
clone size: -
J gene: TRBJ2-2

CDR3 protein: CASSFWSGSEGNTQYF
CDR3 DNA: TGTGCCAGCAGCTTTTGGAGCGGGAGTGAAGGGAATACGCAGTATTTT
V gene: TRBV7-9
D gene: TRBD2
clone size: -
J gene: TRBJ2-3

CDR3 protein: CASGREGNSPLHF
CDR3 DNA: TGTGCCTCCGGGCGGGAAGGTAATTCACCCCTCCACTTT
V gene: TRBV5-6
D gene: -
clone size: few
J gene: TRBJ1-6

CDR3 protein: CASSTRTGGRTEAFF
CDR3 DNA: TGTGCCAGCAGCACCAGGACAGGGGGAAGGACTGAAGCTTTCTTT
V gene: TRBV7-9
D gene: TRBD1
clone size: -
J gene: TRBJ1-1

CDR3 protein: CASSPRTGSDTIYF
CDR3 DNA: TGTGCCAGCAGCCCTCGGACAGGTTCGGACACCATATATTTT
V gene: TRBV9
D gene: TRBD1
clone size: -
J gene: TRBJ1-3

CDR3 protein: CASAVTSSYNSPLHF
CDR3 DNA: TGTGCCAGCGCCGTCACGAGCTCCTATAATTCACCCCTCCACTTT
V gene: TRBV19
D gene: -
clone size: -
J gene: TRBJ1-6

CDR3 protein: CASSSGETQYF
CDR3 DNA: TGTGCCAGCAGCTCGGGAGAGACCCAGTACTTC
V gene: TRBV7-7
D gene: -
clone size: few
J gene: TRBJ2-5

CDR3 protein: CASSFGAGGVSSYEQYF
CDR3 DNA: TGTGCCAGCAGCTTCGGTGCAGGCGGGGTTAGCTCCTACGAGCAGTACTTC
V gene: TRBV5-5
D gene: -
clone size: once
J gene: TRBJ2-7

CDR3 protein: CAISESSRAGSYEQYF
CDR3 DNA: TGTGCCATCAGTGAGTCGAGTCGTGCCGGGAGCTACGAGCAGTACTTC
V gene: TRBV10-3
D gene: -
clone size: -
J gene: TRBJ2-7

CDR3 protein: CASSHMDRGWDGYTF
CDR3 DNA: TGTGCCAGCAGCCATATGGACAGGGGATGGGATGGCTACACCTTC
V gene: TRBV5-4
D gene: TRBD1
clone size: once
J gene: TRBJ1-2

CDR3 protein: CASSVEYRPSGNTIYF
CDR3 DNA: TGTGCCAGCAGCGTAGAGTACAGGCCCTCTGGAAACACCATATATTTT
V gene: TRBV9
D gene: -
clone size: -
J gene: TRBJ1-3

CDR3 protein: CASSQEETTNYGYTF
CDR3 DNA: TGCGCCAGCAGCCAAGAGGAGACTACTAACTATGGCTACACCTTC
V gene: TRBV4-3
D gene: -
clone size: -
J gene: TRBJ1-2

CDR3 protein: CAWSLTSFNEQFF
CDR3 DNA: TGTGCCTGGAGTCTGACTAGTTTCAATGAGCAGTTCTTC
V gene: TRBV30
D gene: -
clone size: -
J gene: TRBJ2-1

CDR3 protein: CASSLSLFNSPLHF
CDR3 DNA: TGTGCCAGCAGCTTATCTTTGTTTAATTCACCCCTCCACTTT
V gene: TRBV11-2
D gene: -
clone size: -
J gene: TRBJ1-6

CDR3 protein: CASSQGVADTQYF
CDR3 DNA: TGTGCCAGCAGTCAGGGGGTGGCAGATACGCAGTATTTT
V gene: TRBV2
D gene: TRBD1
clone size: -
J gene: TRBJ2-3

CDR3 protein: CSTDQDTYNEQFF
CDR3 DNA: TGCAGCACGGATCAAGACACCTACAATGAGCAGTTCTTC
V gene: TRBV29-1
D gene: -
clone size: -
J gene: TRBJ2-1

CDR3 protein: CASSHPGTGAGNTIYF
CDR3 DNA: TGTGCCAGCAGCCATCCCGGGACAGGGGCTGGAAACACCATATATTTT
V gene: TRBV4-2
D gene: TRBD1
clone size: -
J gene: TRBJ1-3

CDR3 protein: CASRIRQGNYGYTF
CDR3 DNA: TGTGCCAGCAGAATACGACAGGGGAACTATGGCTACACCTTC
V gene: TRBV6-1
D gene: TRBD1
clone size: -
J gene: TRBJ1-2

CDR3 protein: CASSYQLAGGTDTQYF
CDR3 DNA: TGTGCCAGCAGCTATCAACTAGCGGGGGGCACAGATACGCAGTATTTT
V gene: TRBV7-9
D gene: TRBD2
clone size: -
J gene: TRBJ2-3

CDR3 protein: CASSSGLSSYNEQFF
CDR3 DNA: TGTGCCAGCAGCTCCGGACTGAGCTCCTACAATGAGCAGTTCTTC
V gene: TRBV7-3
D gene: -
clone size: few
J gene: TRBJ2-1

CDR3 protein: CASSFDNEQFF
CDR3 DNA: TGTGCCAGCAGCTTCGACAATGAGCAGTTCTTC
V gene: TRBV5-4
D gene: -
clone size: -
J gene: TRBJ2-1

CDR3 protein: CASSPSTGTGDNGYTF
CDR3 DNA: TGTGCCAGCAGCCCTTCTACCGGGACAGGGGATAATGGCTACACCTTC
V gene: TRBV4-2
D gene: TRBD1
clone size: once
J gene: TRBJ1-2

CDR3 protein: CASSLGRTGYEQYF
CDR3 DNA: TGTGCCAGCAGCTTAGGAAGGACAGGCTACGAGCAGTACTTC
V gene: TRBV11-1
D gene: TRBD1
clone size: -
J gene: TRBJ2-7